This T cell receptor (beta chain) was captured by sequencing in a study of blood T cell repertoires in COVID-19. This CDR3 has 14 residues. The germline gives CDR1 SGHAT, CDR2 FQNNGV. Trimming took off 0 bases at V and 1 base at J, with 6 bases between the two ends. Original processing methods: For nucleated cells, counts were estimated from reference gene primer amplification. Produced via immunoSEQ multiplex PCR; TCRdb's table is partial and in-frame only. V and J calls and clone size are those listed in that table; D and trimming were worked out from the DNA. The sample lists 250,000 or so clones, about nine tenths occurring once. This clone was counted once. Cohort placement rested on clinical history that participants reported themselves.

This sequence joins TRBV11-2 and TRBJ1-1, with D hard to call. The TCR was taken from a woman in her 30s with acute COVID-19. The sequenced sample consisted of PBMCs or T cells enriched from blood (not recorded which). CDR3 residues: CASSLDSGNTEAFF. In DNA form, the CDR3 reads TGTGCCAGCAGCTTAGATTCGGGGAACACTGAAGCTTTCTTT.